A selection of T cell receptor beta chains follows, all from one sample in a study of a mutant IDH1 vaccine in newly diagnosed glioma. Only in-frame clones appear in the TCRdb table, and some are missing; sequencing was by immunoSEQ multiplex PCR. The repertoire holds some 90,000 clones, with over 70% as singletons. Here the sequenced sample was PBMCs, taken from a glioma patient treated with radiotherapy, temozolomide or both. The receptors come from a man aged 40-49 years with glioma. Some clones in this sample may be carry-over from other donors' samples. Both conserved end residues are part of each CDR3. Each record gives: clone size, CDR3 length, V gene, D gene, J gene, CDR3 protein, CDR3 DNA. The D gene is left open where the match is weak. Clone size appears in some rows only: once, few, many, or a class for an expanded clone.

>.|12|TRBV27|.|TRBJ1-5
CASSTGIQPQHF
TGTGCCAGCAGTACAGGGATTCAGCCCCAGCATTTT
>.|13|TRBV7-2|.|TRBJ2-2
CASSFGDTGELFF
TGTGCCAGCAGCTTCGGCGACACCGGGGAGCTGTTTTTT
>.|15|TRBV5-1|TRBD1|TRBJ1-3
CASSSAGGVGNTIYF
TGCGCCAGCAGCTCCGCAGGGGGCGTAGGAAACACCATATATTTT
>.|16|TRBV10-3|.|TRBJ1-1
CAISESDGGRYTEAFF
TGTGCCATCAGTGAGTCGGACGGGGGAAGATACACTGAAGCTTTCTTT
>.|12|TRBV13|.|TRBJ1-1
CASSLSATEAFF
TGTGCCAGCAGCTTGTCAGCCACTGAAGCTTTCTTT
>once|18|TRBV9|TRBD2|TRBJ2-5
CASSVGTSGGVGGETQYF
TGTGCCAGCAGCGTTGGAACTAGCGGGGGGGTTGGGGGAGAGACCCAGTACTTC
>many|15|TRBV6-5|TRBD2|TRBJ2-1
CASSPGEGGYNEQFF
TGTGCCAGCAGCCCCGGGGAGGGAGGGTACAATGAGCAGTTCTTC
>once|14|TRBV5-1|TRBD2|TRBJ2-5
CASSWSGGGETQYF
TGCGCCAGCAGCTGGAGCGGGGGTGGCGAGACCCAGTACTTC
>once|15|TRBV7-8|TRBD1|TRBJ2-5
CASSTNRGRQETQYF
TGTGCCAGCAGCACAAACAGGGGCCGGCAAGAGACCCAGTACTTC
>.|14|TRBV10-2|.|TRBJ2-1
CASSGEWQGGEQFF
TGCGCCAGCAGTGGCGAATGGCAGGGAGGTGAGCAGTTCTTC
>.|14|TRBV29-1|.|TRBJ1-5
CSVESRYSNQPQHF
TGCAGCGTTGAGAGCAGGTATAGCAATCAGCCCCAGCATTTT
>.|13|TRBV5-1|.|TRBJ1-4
CASSSGDGRGLFF
TGCGCCAGCAGCTCGGGGGACGGACGGGGACTGTTTTTT
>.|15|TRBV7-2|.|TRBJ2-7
CASSPRTSGRDEQYF
TGTGCCAGCAGCCCCCGAACTTCTGGGAGAGACGAGCAGTACTTC
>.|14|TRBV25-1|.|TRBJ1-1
CASSEWGEGTEAFF
TGTGCCAGCAGTGAATGGGGGGAGGGGACTGAAGCTTTCTTT
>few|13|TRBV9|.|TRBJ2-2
CASSPPNTGELFF
TGTGCCAGCAGCCCACCGAACACCGGGGAGCTGTTTTTT
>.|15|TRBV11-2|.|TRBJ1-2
CASSLGAGAGYGYTF
TGTGCCAGCAGCTTAGGGGCTGGGGCGGGCTATGGCTACACCTTC
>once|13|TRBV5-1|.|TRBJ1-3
CASSLGSGNTIYF
TGCGCCAGCAGCTTGGGATCAGGAAACACCATATATTTT
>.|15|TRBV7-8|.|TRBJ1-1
CASSQTGIKNTEAFF
TGTGCCAGCAGCCAAACAGGGATCAAGAACACTGAAGCTTTCTTT
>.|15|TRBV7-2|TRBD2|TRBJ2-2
CASSSRGANTGELFF
TGTGCCAGCAGCTCGCGGGGGGCGAACACCGGGGAGCTGTTTTTT
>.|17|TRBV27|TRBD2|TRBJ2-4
CASSLLPSGATKNIQYF
TGTGCCAGCAGTTTATTACCCAGCGGGGCCACCAAAAACATTCAGTACTTC
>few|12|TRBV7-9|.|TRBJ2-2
CASSLADGELFF
TGTGCCAGCAGCTTAGCCGACGGGGAGCTGTTTTTT
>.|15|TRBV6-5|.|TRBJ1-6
CASSYIASQGSPLHF
TGTGCCAGCAGTTACATCGCATCTCAAGGTTCACCCCTCCACTTT
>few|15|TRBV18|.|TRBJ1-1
CASSPTGTVNTEAFF
TGTGCCAGCTCTCCCACCGGGACGGTGAACACTGAAGCTTTCTTT
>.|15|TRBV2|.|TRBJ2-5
CASRAQRILQETQYF
TGTGCCAGCAGAGCCCAGCGGATCCTGCAAGAGACCCAGTACTTC
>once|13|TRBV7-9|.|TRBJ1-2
CASSLNTQGGVTF
TGTGCCAGCAGCTTAAACACGCAGGGCGGCGTCACCTTC
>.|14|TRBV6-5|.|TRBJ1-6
CASKSSSYNSPLHF
TGTGCCAGTAAATCTAGCTCCTATAATTCACCCCTCCACTTT